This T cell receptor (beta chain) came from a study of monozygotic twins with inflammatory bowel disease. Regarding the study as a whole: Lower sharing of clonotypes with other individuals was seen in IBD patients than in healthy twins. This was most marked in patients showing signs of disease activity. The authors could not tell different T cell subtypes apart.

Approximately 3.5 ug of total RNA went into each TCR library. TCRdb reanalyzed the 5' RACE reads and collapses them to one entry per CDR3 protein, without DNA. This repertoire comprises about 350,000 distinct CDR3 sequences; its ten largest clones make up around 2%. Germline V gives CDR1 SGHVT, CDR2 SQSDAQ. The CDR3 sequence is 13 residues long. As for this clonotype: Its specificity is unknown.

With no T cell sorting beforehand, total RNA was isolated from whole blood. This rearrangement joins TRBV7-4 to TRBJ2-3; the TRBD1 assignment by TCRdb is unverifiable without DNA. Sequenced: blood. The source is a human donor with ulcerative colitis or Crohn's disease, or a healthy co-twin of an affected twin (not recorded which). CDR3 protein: CASPGQGADTQYF.